A single sample gave rise to the 10 T cell receptor beta chains below, sequenced in a study of blood T cell repertoires in COVID-19. The repertoire was sequenced with immunoSEQ multiplex PCR; TCRdb's copy has only in-frame clones and lacks some. The data show about 94,000 clones, approximately 83% seen once. Sequenced sample: peripheral blood. Every receptor here comes from a man in his fifties or sixties with acute or convalescent COVID-19.

The V call is TRBV9, the J call TRBJ1-3, with 8 bases identical to TRBD1. V trimming: 3 bases; J trimming: 5 bases; junction bases outside the gene matches: 10. The CDR3 totals 16 residues. Looked up from germline, CDR1 is SGDLS and CDR2 is YYNGEE. In DNA, the CDR3 is TGTGCCAGCAGCGAGGAACCAGGGGGCGCCAGAAACACCATATATTTT. This encodes CASSEEPGGARNTIYF.

The chain uses TRBV3-1 (or the pseudogene TRBV3-2) and TRBJ1-4; D remains unclear. There are 12 residues in the CDR3. V was cut by 5 bases and J by 4 bases, with 5 bases left in between. Germline V CDR1 and CDR2: LGHDT, YNNKEL (reference sequence). CDR3 in DNA: TGTGCCAGCAGCGACAATAATGAAAAACTGTTTTTT. This encodes CASSDNNEKLFF.

This rearrangement joins TRBV5-4 to TRBJ1-1, with no clear D. Trimming removed 1 base from V and 1 base from J, with 5 bases in between. Germline V gene data show CDR1 as SGHNT and CDR2 as YYREEE (reference sequence). The CDR3 totals 13 residues. This chain's CDR3 is CASSLTTNTEAFF. The DNA of the CDR3 is TGTGCCAGCAGCTTGACAACGAACACTGAAGCTTTCTTT.

This clone appeared a few times. This sequence joins TRBV7-8 and TRBJ2-5; D unresolved. The ends were cut back, 0 bases at V and 3 bases at J, with 8 bases in the middle. The CDR3 is 14 amino acids. Germline V gene sequence: CDR1 SGHVS, CDR2 FQNEAQ. CDR3 in DNA: TGTGCCAGCAGCTTAGCCCTCGAGGAAGAGACCCAGTACTTC. Residues: CASSLALEEETQYF.

V and J are TRBV7-2 and TRBJ2-1, with a weak D call TRBD1 (6 bases). Germline CDR1 and CDR2: SGHTA and FQGNSA. CDR3 size: 14 residues. V lost 2 bases to trimming and J lost 4 bases, with 9 bases between them. CDR3 in amino acids: CASSLQGSYNEQFF. DNA of the CDR3: TGTGCCAGCAGCTTACAGGGGTCGTACAATGAGCAGTTCTTC.

V is TRBV6-5 and J is TRBJ1-6, with 7 bases matching TRBD1. The V and J ends lost 6 bases and 9 bases, in that order; junction bases with no gene match: 5. From germline, CDR1 is MNHEY and CDR2 SVGAGI. This CDR3 is 13 amino acids long. This chain's CDR3 is CASRRTGGSPLHF. CDR3 nucleotides: TGTGCCAGCAGACGGACAGGCGGTTCACCCCTCCACTTT.

This rearrangement joins TRBV9 to TRBJ2-1, with 7 bases identical to TRBD1. CDR3 length: 16 residues. V dropped 3 bases and J dropped 2; count of bases not matched to a gene: 8. Germline V gene data show CDR1 as SGDLS and CDR2 as YYNGEE. The CDR3 region has the DNA TGTGCCAGCAGCGCCGGAACAGGGGCCCCCTACAATGAGCAGTTCTTC. This translates into CASSAGTGAPYNEQFF.

The V gene is TRBV5-1, the J gene TRBJ1-2; 7 bases map to TRBD1. This CDR3 region has 15 residues. V lost 3 bases to trimming and J lost 3 bases; unmatched junction nucleotides: 8. The germline gives CDR1 SGHRS, CDR2 YFSETQ. The CDR3 DNA follows: TGCGCCAGCAGCTGGGGCGGGACAGCGGACTATGGCTACACCTTC. Translation gives CASSWGGTADYGYTF.

CDR3 sequence (DNA): TGTGCCAGTAGATCTGGGACAGGGATTTCCTACGAGCAGTACTTC. Translation gives CASRSGTGISYEQYF. This chain uses TRBV19 with TRBJ2-7, with 9 bases fitting TRBD1. This CDR3 spans 15 amino acids. With 6 bases clipped from V and 1 base from J, the junction kept 7 bases outside the gene matches. CDR1 and CDR2 (germline): LNHDA, SQIVND (reference sequence).

The chain uses TRBV19 and TRBJ2-7, with a weak D call TRBD2 (5 bases). This CDR3 is 13 amino acids long. CDR1 LNHDA and CDR2 SQIVND come from the germline V gene (reference sequence). Trimming removed 6 bases at V and 1 base at J, with 10 bases between. In nucleotides, the CDR3 is TGTGCCAGTAGCTATGGGAGTTCCTACGAGCAGTACTTC. Encoded protein: CASSYGSSYEQYF. The variable domain in full, completed from reference TRBV19 and TRBJ2-7, reads DGGITQSPKYLFRKEGQNVTLSCEQNLNHDAMYWYRQDPGQGLRLIYYSQIVNDFQKGDIAEGYSVSREKKESFPLTVTSAQKNPTAFYLCASSYGSSYEQYFGPGTRLTVT.